One and the same sample provided the 8 T cell receptor beta chains below, sequenced in a study of blood T cell repertoires in COVID-19. Assay: immunoSEQ multiplex PCR; the TCRdb copy retains only in-frame clones and omits some. The sample lists over 120,000 clones, more than 70% occurring once. Sequencing was done on a sample of peripheral blood. All receptors derive from a human donor in a cohort sampled during active COVID-19.

The chain recombines TRBV23-1 with TRBJ1-5; a weak D match, TRBD1 (6 bases). TRBV23-1 is placed among ORFs of uncertain function. The CDR3 consists of 15 residues. Trimming took 0 bases from V and 7 from J, leaving 13 bases between them. The CDR3 region is CASSQSEQGGQPQHF. Written as DNA, the CDR3 is TGCGCCAGCAGTCAATCGGAACAGGGTGGCCAGCCCCAGCATTTT.

The V call is TRBV14, the J call TRBJ1-1; D is perhaps TRBD1 (5 bases). The V and J ends lost 0 bases and 10 bases respectively, with 9 bases between them. The CDR3 runs 12 residues. Germline-derived CDR1 and CDR2 are SGHDN and FVKESK. The CDR3 coding sequence is TGTGCCAGCAGCCAAGATGTGGGGGGAGCTTTCTTT. This codes for CASSQDVGGAFF.

The chain links TRBV18 to TRBJ1-5; possibly TRBD1 for D (5 bases). This CDR3 has 15 residues. V shed 3 bases and J shed 2 bases, with 11 bases lying between them. Germline CDR1 reads KGHSH; CDR2 reads LQKENI. The DNA of the CDR3 is TGTGCCAGCTCACCGGCGCAGGGCGGCAATCAGCCCCAGCATTTT. Protein product: CASSPAQGGNQPQHF. Based on the CDR3 plus reference TRBV18 and TRBJ1-5, the full variable domain is NAGVMQNPRHLVRRRGQEARLRCSPMKGHSHVYWYRQLPEEGLKFMVYLQKENIIDESGMPKERFSAEFPKEGPSILRIQQVVRGDSAAYFCASSPAQGGNQPQHFGDGTRLSIL.

V is TRBV6-1 and J is TRBJ2-5; possible D gene TRBD1, 5 bases. The V and J ends lost 2 bases and 6 bases respectively, with 13 bases between them. CDR1 and CDR2 (germline): MNHNS, SASEGT. This CDR3 region has 14 residues. The CDR3 reads CASSEFWGSKTQYF. In DNA, the CDR3 is TGTGCCAGCAGTGAATTCTGGGGCTCAAAGACCCAGTACTTC.

The gene calls are TRBV29-1 and TRBJ2-7; TRBD1 matches at 8 bases. The CDR3 extends over 12 amino acids. Per germline, CDR1 SQVTM and CDR2 ANQGSEA. Trimming at V came to 7 bases and at J to 5 bases, leaving 7 bases not matched to a gene. In nucleotides, the CDR3 is TGCAGCGCTGGACAGGGAAGGAACGAGCAGTACTTC. It yields the protein CSAGQGRNEQYF.

This clone appeared once. The chain employs TRBV7-9 and TRBJ1-4; possible D gene TRBD1, 5 bases. CDR1 and CDR2 (germline): SEHNR, FQNEAQ (reference sequence). The V and J ends lost 5 bases and 7 bases respectively, with 11 bases between them. The CDR3 is 13 residues long. Here the CDR3 DNA reads TGTGCCAGCAGCCCATGGGGGGGTGAAAAACTGTTTTTT. This translates into CASSPWGGEKLFF.

The chain uses TRBV4-2 and TRBJ2-1; 10 bases align to TRBD2. The CDR3 has 19 amino acids. Germline V gene sequence: CDR1 LGHNA, CDR2 YNFKEQ. Germline trimming cut 1 base from V and 0 bases from J; bases unmatched to any gene: 9. The CDR3 sequence: CASSQGISGGPSSYNEQFF. DNA for the CDR3: TGTGCCAGCAGCCAAGGTATTAGCGGGGGGCCTAGCTCCTACAATGAGCAGTTCTTC.

V and J are TRBV7-3 and TRBJ2-1; 8 bases are shared with TRBD1. V trimming: 9 bases; J trimming: 7 bases; junction bases outside the gene matches: 8. The CDR3 length is 13 residues. CDR1 is SGHTA and CDR2 is FQGTGA in the germline V gene. The chain's CDR3 is CASGQGNQNEQFF. As DNA, the CDR3 is TGTGCCAGTGGACAGGGAAATCAAAATGAGCAGTTCTTC.